The 13 T cell receptor beta chains below come from one sample, sequenced in a study of cytomegalovirus exposure and HLA in healthy donors. With 60 Vbeta and 13 Jbeta primers, the PCR was carried out. The protocol was immunoSEQ multiplex PCR, while the TCRdb copy is restricted to in-frame clones and leaves out a portion. The sample table sets out 200,000 to 250,000 clones. Specimen: PBMCs. These receptors all stem from a woman aged 25 to 39 in good health and CMV-seropositive.

This chain links TRBV5-1 with TRBJ2-6; maybe TRBD1 (6 bases). This CDR3 is 16 amino acids long. V dropped 2 bases and J dropped 0 bases, with 9 bases sitting between them. CDR1 SGHRS and CDR2 YFSETQ come from the germline V gene. The CDR3 DNA is TGCGCCAGCAGCTTAACAGGGAGCTCTGGGGCCAACGTCCTGACTTTC. It yields the protein CASSLTGSSGANVLTF. Full variable domain (remainder filled in from reference TRBV5-1 and TRBJ2-6): KAGVTQTPRYLIKTRGQQVTLSCSPISGHRSVSWYQQTPGQGLQFLFEYFSETQRNKGNFPGRFSGRQFSNSRSEMNVSTLELGDSALYLCASSLTGSSGANVLTFGAGSRLTVL.

This sequence joins TRBV2 and TRBJ2-7, with no clear D. The germline V and J ends were trimmed by 3 bases and 2 bases, with 8 bases remaining between them. CDR1 and CDR2 from the germline V gene are SNHLY and FYNNEI. This CDR3 contains 13 residues. CDR3 in DNA: TGTGCCAGCAGTGAGGCCCGTACCTACGAGCAGTACTTC. The encoded protein is CASSEARTYEQYF.

The chain is built from TRBV5-6 and TRBJ2-1; 11 bases fit TRBD1. CDR1 SGHDT and CDR2 YYEEEE come from the germline V gene. This CDR3 spans 16 amino acids. V shed 9 bases, J shed 6 bases, and the junction held 14 bases outside the gene matches. DNA of the CDR3: TGTGCCATCTCCTCCCGGACGGGACAGGGGGGCAATGAGCAGTTCTTC. It specifies CAISSRTGQGGNEQFF.

This chain links TRBV6-5 with TRBJ1-2; D is undetermined. The germline gives CDR1 MNHEY, CDR2 SVGAGI. This CDR3 is 14 amino acids long. Trimming removed 3 bases from V and 5 bases from J, with 13 bases in between. The CDR3 region has the DNA TGTGCCAGCAGTTATAGCGGGGATCCATATGGCTACACCTTC. Its translation is CASSYSGDPYGYTF.

The chain recombines TRBV19 with TRBJ1-4; D possibly corresponds to TRBD1 (6 bases). Germline V gene data show CDR1 as LNHDA and CDR2 as SQIVND (reference sequence). V shed 3 bases and J shed 8 bases, with 16 bases lying between them. CDR3 length equals 15 residues. The CDR3 loop reads CASSMWTVAPEKLFF. The CDR3 DNA is TGTGCCAGTAGTATGTGGACAGTTGCTCCGGAAAAACTGTTTTTT.

V is TRBV7-9 and J is TRBJ2-3, with 10 bases matching TRBD2. After removal of 5 bases from V and 1 base from J, the junction contained 6 bases not matched to a gene. Looked up from germline, CDR1 is SEHNR and CDR2 is FQNEAQ (reference sequence). The CDR3 is 16 amino acids. In nucleotides, the CDR3 is TGTGCCAGCAGCCCCAGGGGGACTAGCGGCACAGATACGCAGTATTTT. It codes for CASSPRGTSGTDTQYF.

This chain links TRBV28 with TRBJ1-1; weak D call: TRBD1 (6 bases). The CDR3 is 15 residues long. V was clipped by 7 bases and J by 1 base, with 16 bases between them. Germline lookup yields CDR1 MDHEN and CDR2 SYDVKM. As DNA, the CDR3 is TGTGCCAGCACCAGTCGGGGGGCACCGAACACTGAAGCTTTCTTT. Translation: CASTSRGAPNTEAFF.

This sequence joins TRBV5-6 and TRBJ1-2; a weak D match, TRBD1 (6 bases). Germline CDR1 is SGHDT and CDR2 is YYEEEE. V was trimmed by 2 bases and J by 0 bases, leaving 14 bases between them. This CDR3 is built from 16 residues. CDR3 bases: TGTGCCAGCAGCTTTGGGACACTTTATACTAACTATGGCTACACCTTC. Amino acids: CASSFGTLYTNYGYTF.

As regards this clone: Since the CDR3 does not end with the conserved phenylalanine or tryptophan, this likely comes from a read error. The chain has TRBV19 and TRBJ1-2; the D gene is possibly TRBD1 (5 bases). The ends were cut back, 9 bases at V and 7 bases at J, with 18 bases in the middle. CDR1 and CDR2 from the germline V gene are LNHDA and SQIVND (reference sequence). The CDR3 contains 13 residues. CDR3 sequence: CASAMGGKFGYTL. DNA of the CDR3: TGTGCCAGCGCTATGGGGGGAAAGTTTGGCTACACCCTC.

This sequence joins TRBV28 and TRBJ2-7; D not resolved. V was pared by 2 bases and J by 2 bases, with 10 bases between. The CDR3 is 14 residues long. In germline, CDR1 is MDHEN, CDR2 SYDVKM. The CDR3 DNA sequence: TGTGCCAGCAGTTTAATGGGCGTAGCCTACGAGCAGTACTTC. Encoded protein: CASSLMGVAYEQYF.

The J gene is TRBJ2-7, the V gene TRBV2; 7 bases are a match to TRBD2. CDR3 length: 13 amino acids. Losses at the gene ends were 11 bases for V and 3 bases for J; bases not matched to a gene: 10. Germline CDR1 SNHLY, CDR2 FYNNEI. CDR3 residues: CAGRTGTIYEQYF. In DNA form, the CDR3 reads TGTGCCGGCCGTACCGGGACTATCTACGAGCAGTACTTC.

This chain uses TRBV11-3 with TRBJ2-3, with D possibly being TRBD1 or TRBD2 (5 bases each). This CDR3 is built from 15 residues. CDR1 is SGHNT and CDR2 is YENEEA in the germline V gene. V lost 5 bases and J lost 2, with 14 bases in between. Here the CDR3 reads CASSLGAGSTDTQYF. The CDR3 bases are TGTGCCAGCAGCCTAGGGGCGGGTTCCACAGATACGCAGTATTTT.

This chain joins TRBV2 and TRBJ1-5, with 10 positions matching TRBD1. CDR1 is SNHLY, CDR2 FYNNEI, per germline. The CDR3 has 14 amino acids. V lost 4 bases and J lost 8; bases outside the gene matches: 5. This chain's CDR3 is CASSGGQGGEPQHF. Written as DNA, the CDR3 is TGTGCCAGCAGTGGTGGACAGGGGGGAGAGCCCCAGCATTTT.